The following is a T cell receptor (beta chain) sequence with its context. The data were taken from a study of blood T cell repertoires in COVID-19. Study information: COVID-19 samples from acute and convalescent phases originated in the United States, Italy and Spain. PBMCs, B-cell-depleted T cells, or T cells were the source of the cDNA or gDNA that made up the material.

Trimming removed 0 bases at V and 12 bases at J, with 14 bases between. The CDR3 runs 13 residues. Germline assignment: CDR1 LGHNA and CDR2 YNFKEQ. Original handling: Cell counts per sample came from amplifying reference gene primers. Assay: immunoSEQ multiplex PCR; the TCRdb copy retains only in-frame clones and omits some. The V and J calls and clone size were taken over from that table, and D and trimming were inferred from the DNA. The sample has 200,000 to 250,000 clones; about 80% are singletons. This receptor was taken from a woman aged 55-70 years with acute or convalescent COVID-19. Sequenced sample: peripheral blood. The V gene is TRBV4-2, the J gene TRBJ1-2; D gene uncertain. The CDR3 sequence: CASSQDRERPHTF. CDR3 in DNA: TGTGCCAGCAGCCAAGATCGGGAACGGCCACACACCTTC.